This T cell receptor beta chain appears in the sequencing data of a study of blood T cell repertoires in COVID-19. J gave up 6 bases and V 4 bases, and 7 bases lay outside the gene matches. The V gene's germline CDR1 is MNHEY and CDR2 SVGAGI. This CDR3 spans 15 amino acids. Profiled with immunoSEQ multiplex PCR; TCRdb holds only in-frame clones, not every one. The data show fewer than 250,000 clones, around four fifths seen once. This TCR was recovered from a man in his forties or fifties with acute or convalescent COVID-19. The specimen sequenced was peripheral blood. The chain joins TRBV6-5 to TRBJ2-1; 9 positions match TRBD2. CDR3 residues: CASSSRLAGRNEQFF. The DNA for the CDR3 is TGTGCCAGCAGTTCCAGGCTAGCGGGACGCAATGAGCAGTTCTTC.